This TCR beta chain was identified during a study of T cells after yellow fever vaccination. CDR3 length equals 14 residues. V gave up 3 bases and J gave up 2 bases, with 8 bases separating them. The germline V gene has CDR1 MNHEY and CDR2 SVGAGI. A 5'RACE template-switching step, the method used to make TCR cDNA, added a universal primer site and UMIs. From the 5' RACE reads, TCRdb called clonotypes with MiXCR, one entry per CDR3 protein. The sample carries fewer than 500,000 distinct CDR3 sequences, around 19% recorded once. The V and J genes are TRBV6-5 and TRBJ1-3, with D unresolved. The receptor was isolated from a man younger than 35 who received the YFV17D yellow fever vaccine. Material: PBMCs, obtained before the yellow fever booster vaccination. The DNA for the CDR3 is TGTGCCAGCAGTTATAGGTCAACTGGAAACACCATATATTTT. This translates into CASSYRSTGNTIYF.